This T cell receptor beta chain was recovered during a study of cytomegalovirus exposure and HLA in healthy donors. Here immunoSEQ multiplex PCR was the method, and the copy in TCRdb shows in-frame clones only, minus some. The table records 170,000 or so clones, roughly 80% of them present only once. The CDR3 spans 15 residues. The J segment lost 4 bases and the V segment lost 0 bases, leaving 3 bases of the junction unmatched. Per the germline V gene, CDR1 is SGHKS and CDR2 is YYEKEE (reference sequence). The clonotype was recovered from a young woman in good health and CMV-seropositive. J is TRBJ2-1 and V is TRBV5-5, with TRBD2 matching 8 bases. The sequenced sample consisted of PBMCs. DNA for the CDR3: TGTGCCAGCAGCTTGGTAGTAGCGGGGTACAATGAGCAGTTCTTC. This sequence encodes CASSLVVAGYNEQFF.